Shown below are 14 T cell receptor beta chains from a single sample sequenced in a study of blood T cells in healthy people across ages (dated by TCRdb to between 2014 and 2016). Libraries were prepared through 5' RACE. The run used an Illumina HiSeq 2500. A second PCR of 7 to 11 cycles was performed with a sample-barcoded 5' primer and a J-beta primer mix. In-frame beta chains were kept once TCRdb had trimmed the public reads at Q25 with fastp and called clones with MiXCR. Duplicate CDR3 protein sequences are folded into a single record with the most common DNA and genes. In this sample the table shows approximately 1,000,000 distinct CDR3 sequences, around 43% of which occur a single time. The ten largest clones capture around 18% of the sample. The sequenced sample was blood. The source is an older woman in good health.

The genes are TRBV15 and TRBJ2-5; 11 nucleotides match TRBD2. Germline V lookup: CDR1 LNHNV, CDR2 YYDKDF (reference sequence). This CDR3 has 17 amino acids. V gave up 0 bases and J gave up 11 bases; unmatched junction bases: 14. CDR3 in amino acids: CATSRDPASGRRDEQYF. As DNA, the CDR3 is TGTGCCACCAGCAGAGATCCGGCTAGCGGGAGGAGGGATGAGCAGTACTTC. The whole variable domain, filled in from reference TRBV15 and TRBJ2-5, reads DAMVIQNPRYQVTQFGKPVTLSCSQTLNHNVMYWYQQKSSQAPKLLFHYYDKDFNNEADTPDNFQSRRPNTSFCFLDIRSPGLGDTAMYLCATSRDPASGRRDEQYFGPGTRLLVL.

With respect to this clonotype: Mismatch with germline at one junction end may stem from a read error. The J gene is TRBJ2-6, the V gene TRBV6-5; possibly TRBD1 for D (5 bases). The CDR3 extends over 16 amino acids. Germline lookup yields CDR1 MNHEY and CDR2 SVGAGI. CDR3 sequence (DNA): TGTGCCAGCAGTCTCCGACAGACCTCTGGGGCCAACGCCCTGACTTTC. It translates to CASSLRQTSGANALTF.

This clonotype came up a few times. The chain links TRBV10-3 to TRBJ2-3, with TRBD1 identical over 7 bases. The CDR3 spans 15 residues. In germline, CDR1 is ENHRY, CDR2 SYGVKD. The junction had 6 bases not matched to a gene; V was cut back by 3 bases and J by 3 bases. The chain's CDR3 is CAISETRTGTDTQYF. The CDR3 coding sequence is TGTGCCATCAGTGAAACTCGGACAGGAACAGATACGCAGTATTTT.

J is TRBJ2-5 and V is TRBV20-1, with D possibly matching TRBD1 (5 bases). The V gene's germline CDR1 is DFQATT and CDR2 SNEGSKA (reference sequence). The CDR3 runs to 13 residues. CDR3: CSPMGSPDNEQYF. DNA of the CDR3: TGCAGCCCCATGGGGTCCCCGGACAATGAGCAGTACTTC.

This clonotype came up a few times. This chain joins TRBV14 and TRBJ2-2, with D possibly matching TRBD1 (5 bases). V lost 3 bases and J 7 bases, leaving 15 bases between the germline ends. This CDR3 has 15 residues. Germline CDR1 SGHDN, CDR2 FVKESK. Here the CDR3 reads CASSHPNQGNGELFF. In DNA form, the CDR3 reads TGTGCCAGCAGCCACCCAAATCAGGGCAACGGGGAGCTGTTTTTT.

The chain joins TRBV14 to TRBJ2-4; D is unclear. This CDR3 contains 11 residues. The V and J ends lost 3 bases and 7 bases respectively, with 4 bases between them. The germline gives CDR1 SGHDN, CDR2 FVKESK. CDR3 protein: CASSHGNIQYF. In nucleotides, the CDR3 is TGTGCCAGCAGCCATGGGAACATTCAGTACTTC.

The count of this clonotype is one. The J gene is TRBJ2-3, the V gene TRBV5-1; D remains ambiguous. The CDR3 loop spans 15 amino acids. Germline assignment: CDR1 SGHRS and CDR2 YFSETQ. Trimming took off 1 base at V and 1 base at J, with 10 bases between the two ends. CDR3 in amino acids: CASSLSLRGTDTQYF. The CDR3 DNA sequence: TGCGCCAGCAGCTTGTCGCTACGAGGCACAGATACGCAGTATTTT.

The genes are TRBV6-5 and TRBJ1-4; possibly TRBD1 for D (5 bases). This CDR3 contains 11 residues. Germline values: CDR1 MNHEY, CDR2 SVGAGI. V lost 8 bases, J lost 7 bases, and 8 bases lay in between. CDR3 in DNA: TGTGCCAGCGGAGGGGCTGAAAAACTGTTTTTT. Protein: CASGGAEKLFF.

On this clonotype: A much larger clone differs by one base, so this may be a read error. The chain is built from TRBV10-2 and TRBJ2-4; 11 nucleotides line up with TRBD1. Judging by the DNA end, TRBJ2-7 fits better; the J call may be wrong. This CDR3 is 17 amino acids long. Germline values: CDR1 WSHSY, CDR2 SAAADI. The CDR3 loop is CASSESAGQGVTYEQYV. CDR3 coding DNA: TGCGCCAGCAGTGAGTCGGCGGGACAGGGGGTTACCTACGAGCAGTACGTC.

J is TRBJ2-4 and V is TRBV5-6; TRBD1 aligns across 7 bases. The germline gives CDR1 SGHDT, CDR2 YYEEEE. V dropped 1 base and J dropped 8; count of bases not matched to a gene: 3. The CDR3 spans 13 residues. The CDR3 protein is CASSLPTGDIQYF. CDR3 sequence (DNA): TGTGCCAGCAGCTTGCCCACAGGGGACATTCAGTACTTC.

Only a few counts were recorded for this clonotype. The rearrangement joins TRBV20-1 to TRBJ2-1, with D maybe TRBD1 (6 bases). CDR3 size: 15 residues. Trimming pared 3 bases from V and 6 bases from J, leaving 18 bases between. Per germline, CDR1 DFQATT and CDR2 SNEGSKA (reference sequence). The CDR3 DNA reads TGCAGTGCTAGCGGGACACAGTTAGGATCCAATGAGCAGTTCTTC. Its protein product is CSASGTQLGSNEQFF.

The chain couples TRBV5-1 to TRBJ2-7; 8 bases fit TRBD1. The CDR3 runs 17 residues. Germline V gene lookup returns CDR1 SGHRS and CDR2 YFSETQ. Unmatched junction bases numbered 14, after V lost 3 bases and J lost 3 bases. The CDR3 is CASSSRMTGEKGYEQYF. The CDR3 DNA is TGCGCCAGCAGCTCCAGAATGACAGGGGAAAAGGGCTACGAGCAGTACTTC.

This clonotype was seen repeatedly, ten times or more. CDR3: CASRYRDRGLGVYNEQFF. CDR3 coding DNA: TGTGCCAGCAGATACCGGGACAGGGGGCTCGGGGTCTACAATGAGCAGTTCTTC. V usage is TRBV12-3 or TRBV12-4 and J usage is TRBJ2-1; TRBD1 aligns across 12 bases. The CDR3 consists of 18 residues. V gave up 6 bases and J gave up 3 bases; unmatched junction bases: 12.

This chain links TRBV10-3 with TRBJ2-1; 10 bases are a match to TRBD2. This CDR3 has 16 amino acids. The V segment lost 0 bases and the J segment 5 bases; nucleotides outside the gene matches: 4. Germline CDR1 reads ENHRY; CDR2 reads SYGVKD. CDR3: CAISESVTSGDNEQFF. CDR3 in DNA: TGTGCCATCAGTGAGTCTGTAACTAGCGGGGACAATGAGCAGTTCTTC.